Shown below are 11 T cell receptor beta chains from a single sample sequenced in a study of T-cell memory formation after mild COVID-19. TCRdb used MiXCR to reprocess the 5' RACE reads, holding one entry per CDR3 protein. The sample includes about half a million distinct CDR3 sequences, around a sixth seen only once; the top ten take roughly an eighth. Sequenced sample: PBMCs or a T cell subset sorted from them (not recorded which). The source of these receptors is an adult woman who had mild COVID-19 (a few samples of this study predate the infection). Cell type and time point are not known.

This clonotype was picked up a small number of times. V usage is TRBV5-1 and J usage is TRBJ1-1; D is perhaps TRBD1 (6 bases). With 1 base removed from V and 1 base from J, the gap between germline ends came to 8 bases. The CDR3 has 14 residues. From germline, CDR1 is SGHRS and CDR2 YFSETQ. CDR3 DNA sequence: TGCGCCAGCAGCTTGCCGGGACAGAACACTGAAGCTTTCTTT. As protein: CASSLPGQNTEAFF.

This clonotype was observed a handful of times. This sequence joins TRBV12-3 or TRBV12-4 and TRBJ2-7; TRBD1 aligns across 8 bases. The J segment lost 3 bases and the V segment lost 3 bases, leaving 4 bases of the junction unmatched. The CDR3 loop spans 14 amino acids. CDR3 coding DNA: TGTGCCAGCAGTTTTCAGGGGGCAGGCTACGAGCAGTACTTC. Amino acid sequence: CASSFQGAGYEQYF.

The chain is built from TRBV11-2 and TRBJ2-2, with 12 bases aligning to TRBD1. This CDR3 region has 19 residues. Germline CDR1 is SGHAT and CDR2 is FQNNGV. V dropped 1 base and J dropped 7; count of bases not matched to a gene: 13. The CDR3 nucleotides are TGTGCCAGCAGCTTAGTACCCCCTGCGGGACAGGGGGCGGACGGGGAGCTGTTTTTT. Translation gives CASSLVPPAGQGADGELFF.

This rearrangement joins TRBV6-5 to TRBJ2-1; perhaps TRBD2 as D (7 bases). This CDR3 has 17 amino acids. Per germline, CDR1 MNHEY and CDR2 SVGAGI. V dropped 2 bases and J dropped 8 bases, with 22 bases sitting between them. The CDR3 region is CASSYTSGGGNGYEQFF. In DNA form, the CDR3 reads TGTGCCAGCAGTTACACCTCTGGGGGGGGCAACGGCTATGAGCAGTTCTTC.

The J gene is TRBJ2-7, the V gene TRBV5-6, with TRBD1 matching over 7 bases. V was clipped by 3 bases and J by 2 bases; unmatched bases: 5. Germline CDR1 and CDR2: SGHDT and YYEEEE. CDR3 length: 14 residues. The CDR3 protein is CASSWGTAAYEQYF. The CDR3 nucleotides are TGTGCCAGCAGCTGGGGGACAGCCGCCTACGAGCAGTACTTC.

The chain couples TRBV7-2 to TRBJ2-7; D is ambiguous. Deletions cut 5 bases from V and 2 bases from J, with 19 bases between. Germline CDR1 reads SGHTA; CDR2 reads FQGNSA. The CDR3 is 16 amino acids. The CDR3: CASSLNSRRIPYEQYF. Written as DNA, the CDR3 is TGTGCCAGCAGCCTGAACTCTCGAAGGATTCCCTACGAGCAGTACTTC.

The chain recombines TRBV20-1 with TRBJ1-6; a possible D gene is TRBD1 (5 bases). V lost 6 bases and J 5 bases, leaving 11 bases between the germline ends. Germline loops: CDR1 DFQATT, CDR2 SNEGSKA (reference sequence). The CDR3 has 13 amino acids. CDR3 in amino acids: CSAKGQNNSPLHF. DNA for the CDR3: TGCAGTGCAAAGGGGCAGAATAATTCACCCCTCCACTTT.

This chain uses TRBV27 with TRBJ2-5; D is unclear. In germline, CDR1 is MNHEY, CDR2 SMNVEV (reference sequence). The ends were cut back, 3 bases at V and 3 bases at J, with 8 bases in the middle. The CDR3 consists of 13 residues. CDR3 sequence: CASSFSAEETQYF. The CDR3 region has the DNA TGTGCCAGCAGTTTCAGTGCCGAAGAGACCCAGTACTTC.

The chain recombines TRBV24-1 with TRBJ2-1, with D perhaps TRBD2 (6 bases). Trimming shortened V by 5 bases and J by 3 bases, and 13 bases separated the two germline ends. The CDR3 has 15 residues. The V gene's germline CDR1 is KGHDR and CDR2 SFDVKD. CDR3 in DNA: TGTGCCACCAGTGGCCGGGGGTTGGGCTACAATGAGCAGTTCTTC. This sequence encodes CATSGRGLGYNEQFF.

This chain uses TRBV3-1 with TRBJ1-2, with a possible D match to TRBD1 (5 bases). CDR3 size: 15 residues. The V gene lost 4 bases and the J gene lost 8 bases, with 20 bases spanning the gap. Germline V CDR1 and CDR2: LGHDT, YNNKEL (reference sequence). CDR3 nucleotide sequence: TGTGCCAGCAGCCCCCGACAGCTCCTACTCGCCGGCTACACCTTC. Encoded protein: CASSPRQLLLAGYTF.

J is TRBJ1-1 and V is TRBV20-1, with TRBD1 matching 7 bases. The CDR3 runs to 15 residues. V was pared by 6 bases and J by 1 base, with 11 bases of the junction left unmatched. CDR1 DFQATT and CDR2 SNEGSKA come from the germline V gene (reference sequence). The CDR3 nucleotides are TGCAGTGCGGATAGACAGGGCTCGTGGAACACTGAAGCTTTCTTT. It is translated as CSADRQGSWNTEAFF.